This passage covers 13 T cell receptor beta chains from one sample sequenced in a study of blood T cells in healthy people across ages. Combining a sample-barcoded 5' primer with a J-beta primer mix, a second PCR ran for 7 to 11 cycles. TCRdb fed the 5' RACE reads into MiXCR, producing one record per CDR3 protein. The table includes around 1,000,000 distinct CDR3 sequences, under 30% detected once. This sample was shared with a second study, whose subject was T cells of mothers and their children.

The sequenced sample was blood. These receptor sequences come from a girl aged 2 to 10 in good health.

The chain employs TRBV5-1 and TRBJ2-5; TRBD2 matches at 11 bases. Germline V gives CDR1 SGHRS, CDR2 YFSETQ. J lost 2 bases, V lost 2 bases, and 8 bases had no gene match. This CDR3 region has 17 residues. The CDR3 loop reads CASSFLTSGNLQETQYF. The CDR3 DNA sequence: TGCGCCAGCAGCTTCCTGACTAGCGGGAACCTTCAAGAGACCCAGTACTTC.

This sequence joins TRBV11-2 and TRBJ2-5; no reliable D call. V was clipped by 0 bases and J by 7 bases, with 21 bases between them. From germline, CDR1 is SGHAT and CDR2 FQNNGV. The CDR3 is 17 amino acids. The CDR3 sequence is CASSLDNPVHGLGTQYF. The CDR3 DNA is TGTGCCAGCAGCTTAGATAATCCAGTTCACGGGTTGGGGACCCAGTACTTC.

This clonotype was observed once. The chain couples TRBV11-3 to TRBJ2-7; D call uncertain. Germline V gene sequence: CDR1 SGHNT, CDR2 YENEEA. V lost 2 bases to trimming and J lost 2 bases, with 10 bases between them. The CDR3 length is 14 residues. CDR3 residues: CASSLPNSPYEQYF. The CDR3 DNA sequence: TGTGCCAGCAGCTTACCAAACAGCCCCTACGAGCAGTACTTC. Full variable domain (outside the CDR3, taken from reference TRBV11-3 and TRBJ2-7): EAGVVQSPRYKIIEKKQPVAFWCNPISGHNTLYWYLQNLGQGPELLIRYENEEAVDDSQLPKDRFSAERLKGVDSTLKIQPAELGDSAVYLCASSLPNSPYEQYFGPGTRLTVT.

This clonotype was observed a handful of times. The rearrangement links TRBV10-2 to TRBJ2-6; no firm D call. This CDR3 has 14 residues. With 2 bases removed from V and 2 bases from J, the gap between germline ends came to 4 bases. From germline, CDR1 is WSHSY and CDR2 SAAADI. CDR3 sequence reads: CASSETPGANVLTF. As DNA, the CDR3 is TGCGCCAGCAGTGAGACCCCTGGGGCCAACGTCCTGACTTTC.

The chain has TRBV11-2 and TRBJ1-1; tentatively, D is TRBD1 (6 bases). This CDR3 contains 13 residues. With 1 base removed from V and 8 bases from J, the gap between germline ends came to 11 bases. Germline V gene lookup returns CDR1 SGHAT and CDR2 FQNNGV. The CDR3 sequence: CASSLVGGVEAFF. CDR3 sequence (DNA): TGTGCCAGCAGCTTAGTAGGGGGAGTGGAAGCTTTCTTT. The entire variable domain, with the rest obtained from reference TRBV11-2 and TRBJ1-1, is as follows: EAGVAQSPRYKIIEKRQSVAFWCNPISGHATLYWYQQILGQGPKLLIQFQNNGVVDDSQLPKDRFSAERLKGVDSTLKIQPAKLEDSAVYLCASSLVGGVEAFFGQGTRLTVV.

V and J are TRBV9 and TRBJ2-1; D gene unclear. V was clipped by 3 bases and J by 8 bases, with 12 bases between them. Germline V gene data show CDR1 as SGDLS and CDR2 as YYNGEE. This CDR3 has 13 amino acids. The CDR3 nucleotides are TGTGCCAGCAGCGGGAACGTAGTCCATGAGCAGTTCTTC. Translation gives CASSGNVVHEQFF.

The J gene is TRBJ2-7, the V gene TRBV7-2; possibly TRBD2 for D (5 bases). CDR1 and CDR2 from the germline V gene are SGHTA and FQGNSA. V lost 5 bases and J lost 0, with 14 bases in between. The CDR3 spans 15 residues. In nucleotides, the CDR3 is TGTGCCAGCAGCCGTTATCCGGGGAGCTCCTACGAGCAGTACTTC. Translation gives CASSRYPGSSYEQYF.

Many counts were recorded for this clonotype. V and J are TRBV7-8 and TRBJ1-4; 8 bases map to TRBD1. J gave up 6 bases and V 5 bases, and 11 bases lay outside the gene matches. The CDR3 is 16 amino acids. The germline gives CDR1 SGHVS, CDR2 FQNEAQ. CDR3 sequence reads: CASSLLPGQGDEKLFF. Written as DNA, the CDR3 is TGTGCCAGCAGCCTCCTCCCCGGACAGGGAGATGAAAAACTGTTTTTT.

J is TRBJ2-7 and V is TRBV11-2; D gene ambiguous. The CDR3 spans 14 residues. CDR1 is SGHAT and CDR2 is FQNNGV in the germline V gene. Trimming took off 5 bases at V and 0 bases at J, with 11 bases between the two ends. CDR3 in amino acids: CASSTAVNSYEQYF. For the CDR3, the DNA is TGTGCCAGCAGCACGGCGGTGAACTCCTACGAGCAGTACTTC.

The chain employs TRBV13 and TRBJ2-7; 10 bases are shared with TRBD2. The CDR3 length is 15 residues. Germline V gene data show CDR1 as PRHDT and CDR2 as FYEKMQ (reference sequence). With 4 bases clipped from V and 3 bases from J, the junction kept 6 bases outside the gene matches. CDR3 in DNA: TGTGCCAGCAGCTCCCGGACTAGCGGCCTCTACGAGCAGTACTTC. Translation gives CASSSRTSGLYEQYF.

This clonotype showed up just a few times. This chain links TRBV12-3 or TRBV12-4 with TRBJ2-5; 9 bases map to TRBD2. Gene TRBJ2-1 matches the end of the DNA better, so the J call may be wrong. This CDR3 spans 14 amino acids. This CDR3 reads CASSSVAGVNEQFF. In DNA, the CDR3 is TGTGCCAGCAGTTCGGTAGCGGGAGTTAATGAGCAGTTCTTC.

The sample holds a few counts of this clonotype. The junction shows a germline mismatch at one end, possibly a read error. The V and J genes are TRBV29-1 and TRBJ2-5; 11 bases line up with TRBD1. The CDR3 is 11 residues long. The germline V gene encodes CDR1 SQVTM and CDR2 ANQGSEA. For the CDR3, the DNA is TGCAGTGCCTCGGGACAGGGGGACGGGGTCTTC. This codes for CSASGQGDGVF.

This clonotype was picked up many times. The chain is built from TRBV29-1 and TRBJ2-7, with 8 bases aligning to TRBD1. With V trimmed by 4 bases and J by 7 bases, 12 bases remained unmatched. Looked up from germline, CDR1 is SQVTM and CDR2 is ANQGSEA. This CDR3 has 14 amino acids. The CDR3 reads CSVVEQGAVLEQYF. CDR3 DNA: TGCAGCGTTGTCGAGCAGGGGGCCGTATTGGAGCAGTACTTC.